This T cell receptor (beta chain) was observed in a study of cytomegalovirus exposure and HLA in healthy donors. Study results and caveats: A missense DCLRE1C variant was associated with V- and J-gene trimming of TCR beta chains in a later analysis, and an independent cohort replicated the association.

Trimming shortened V by 3 bases and J by 6 bases, and 20 bases separated the two germline ends. The germline V gene has CDR1 GTSNPN and CDR2 SVGIG (reference sequence). The CDR3 covers 15 residues. As concerns this clone: Its cognate antigen is unknown.

In the PCR, 60 Vbeta and 13 Jbeta primers were used. Repertoires were generated with immunoSEQ multiplex PCR, while TCRdb's copy carries only in-frame clones and drops some. The table includes 150,000 to 200,000 clones, under 70% detected once. The chain is built from TRBV30 and TRBJ1-2; possible D gene TRBD1, 5 bases. The specimen was PBMCs. The TCR originated in a man aged 25 to 40 in good health and CMV-seropositive. As DNA, the CDR3 is TGTGCCTGGAGCATCCTGTGGGGACTTTCGCATGGCTACACCTTC. The encoded protein is CAWSILWGLSHGYTF.